The 18 T cell receptor beta chains listed next were all sequenced from one sample in a study of ipilimumab plus nivolumab after autologous stem cell transplantation (dated by TCRdb to about 2021). Library method: the immunoSEQ multiplex PCR assay. Drawn from immuneACCESS, this table holds only the in-frame rearrangements with V and J called that TCRdb kept. Clones are partly lost; checked studies trace under half to an unresolved V gene and leave the rest unexplained. This sample lists fewer than 25,000 clones; around 82% were detected once. Of the sample, about 6.4% is held by the ten largest clones. The material was PBMCs, obtained in a trial of ipilimumab plus nivolumab as post-transplant consolidation. The receptors come from a male donor with diffuse large B-cell lymphoma.

This clone has just one count. The rearrangement uses TRBV7-2 and TRBJ2-2; 8 bases match TRBD1. This CDR3 is built from 14 residues. Germline trimming cut 5 bases from V and 5 bases from J; bases unmatched to any gene: 4. CDR1 is SGHTA, CDR2 FQGNSA, per germline. The CDR3 here is CASSRTGSTGELFF. CDR3 bases: TGTGCCAGCAGCCGGACAGGGTCGACCGGGGAGCTGTTTTTT.

The gene calls are TRBV2 and TRBJ2-7; D possibly matches TRBD1 or TRBD2 (7 bases each). V was pared by 5 bases and J by 2 bases, with 16 bases between. This CDR3 is 15 amino acids long. The V gene's germline CDR1 is SNHLY and CDR2 FYNNEI. Here the CDR3 DNA reads TGTGCCAGCAGTCTTTGGGGGGGACAGCCCTACGAGCAGTACTTC. As protein: CASSLWGGQPYEQYF. The full variable domain, in which reference TRBV2 and TRBJ2-7 provide the parts outside the CDR3, is EPEVTQTPSHQVTQMGQEVILRCVPISNHLYFYWYRQILGQKVEFLVSFYNNEISEKSEIFDDQFSVERPDGSNFTLKIRSTKLEDSAMYFCASSLWGGQPYEQYFGPGTRLTVT.

The CDR3 bases are TGTGCCATCAGCACGAGCGGAGGGAATCAGCCCCAGCATTTT. Encoded protein: CAISTSGGNQPQHF. This rearrangement joins TRBV10-3 to TRBJ1-5; D gene uncertain. CDR3 size: 14 residues. Germline V gives CDR1 ENHRY, CDR2 SYGVKD. V lost 6 bases to trimming and J lost 4 bases, with 13 bases between them.

The genes are TRBV19 and TRBJ2-7; the D gene is possibly TRBD2 (7 bases). The V end was cut by 7 bases, the J end by 4 bases, with 17 bases between. CDR3 length: 14 residues. The germline gives CDR1 LNHDA, CDR2 SQIVND (reference sequence). DNA for the CDR3: TGTGCCAGTAACAGCGCCGGGGGGCCTTACGAGCAGTACTTC. It translates to CASNSAGGPYEQYF.

The V call is TRBV19, the J call TRBJ2-5; D call uncertain. Germline assignment: CDR1 LNHDA and CDR2 SQIVND (reference sequence). The CDR3 sequence is 10 residues long. CDR3 region: CAVGKETQYF. CDR3 coding DNA: TGTGCGGTAGGGAAAGAGACCCAGTACTTC.

This chain links TRBV5-1 with TRBJ2-3; 11 positions agree with TRBD2. The CDR3 loop spans 17 amino acids. The trim removed 4 bases at V and 4 bases at J, leaving 11 bases unmatched. Per germline, CDR1 SGHRS and CDR2 YFSETQ. In DNA form, the CDR3 reads TGCGCCAGCAGCCCGCCACTAGCGGGGGTGGCCGCAGATACGCAGTATTTT. Translated: CASSPPLAGVAADTQYF.

This clone has a handful of counts. The chain joins TRBV16 to TRBJ1-5; D unresolved. Germline CDR1 is KGHSY and CDR2 is FQNENV. The CDR3 consists of 13 residues. V lost 0 bases and J 5 bases, leaving 5 bases between the germline ends. CDR3 in amino acids: CASSQSEDQPQHF. The CDR3 DNA follows: TGTGCCAGCAGCCAATCTGAGGATCAGCCCCAGCATTTT.

V and J are TRBV6-6 and TRBJ1-4; no clear D. Germline V lookup: CDR1 MNHNY, CDR2 SVGAGI (reference sequence). CDR3 size: 15 residues. The ends were cut back, 0 bases at V and 6 bases at J, with 11 bases in the middle. As DNA, the CDR3 is TGTGCCAGCAGTTACTCGAGTTCCCGGGATGAAAAACTGTTTTTT. Translating gives CASSYSSSRDEKLFF.

The rearrangement joins TRBV10-1 to TRBJ1-1; the D is unclear. The length of the CDR3 is 13 residues. V gave up 7 bases and J gave up 2 bases, with 11 bases separating them. Germline V CDR1 and CDR2: WNHNN, SYGVQD (reference sequence). CDR3: CASIPATNTEAFF. In DNA, the CDR3 is TGCGCCAGCATACCGGCGACTAACACTGAAGCTTTCTTT.

This sequence joins TRBV7-9 and TRBJ2-1; D possibly uses TRBD1 or TRBD2 (5 bases each). Trimming shortened V by 1 base and J by 8 bases, and 15 bases separated the two germline ends. This CDR3 contains 15 residues. CDR1 is SEHNR and CDR2 is FQNEAQ in the germline V gene (reference sequence). For the CDR3, the DNA is TGTGCCAGCAGCTTAGAGTCCGGGGCCAGGGATGAGCAGTTCTTC. Its translation: CASSLESGARDEQFF.

The chain uses TRBV7-3 and TRBJ2-3; unclear D gene. This CDR3 region has 13 residues. CDR1 is SGHTA, CDR2 FQGTGA, per germline. V lost 5 bases to trimming and J lost 4 bases, with 10 bases between them. The CDR3 spells CASSPVFPDTQYF. The CDR3 region has the DNA TGTGCCAGCAGCCCAGTATTTCCAGATACGCAGTATTTT.

The chain links TRBV7-2 to TRBJ1-2; 8 bases are a match to TRBD1. Germline V gene lookup returns CDR1 SGHTA and CDR2 FQGNSA. The CDR3 runs 15 residues. V dropped 5 bases and J dropped 8; count of bases not matched to a gene: 13. The CDR3, as DNA: TGTGCCAGCAGCACTGGGACAGGCATTACCGGGGGCTACACCTTC. It translates to CASSTGTGITGGYTF.

The chain uses TRBV2 and TRBJ1-1, with D tentatively TRBD1 (5 bases). Per the germline V gene, CDR1 is SNHLY and CDR2 is FYNNEI. V was trimmed by 6 bases and J by 2 bases, leaving 19 bases between them. This CDR3 is built from 16 residues. The chain's CDR3 is CASRESLTAPNTEAFF. The DNA for the CDR3 is TGTGCCAGCAGGGAATCCTTGACAGCGCCTAACACTGAAGCTTTCTTT.

The V and J genes are TRBV7-2 and TRBJ2-1, with a weak D call TRBD2 (5 bases). This CDR3 is 14 amino acids long. CDR1 is SGHTA and CDR2 is FQGNSA in the germline V gene. Trimming shortened V by 4 bases and J by 6 bases, and 13 bases separated the two germline ends. The CDR3 spells CASSSTRASNEQFF. In DNA, the CDR3 is TGTGCCAGCAGCTCAACTAGGGCCTCCAATGAGCAGTTCTTC. The variable domain in full, with the rest retrieved from reference TRBV7-2 and TRBJ2-1, is GAGVSQSPSNKVTEKGKDVELRCDPISGHTALYWYRQSLGQGLEFLIYFQGNSAPDKSGLPSDRFSAERTGGSVSTLTIQRTQQEDSAVYLCASSSTRASNEQFFGPGTRLTVL.

This chain links TRBV30 with TRBJ2-2, with a possible D match to TRBD2 (5 bases). This CDR3 has 15 amino acids. CDR1 is GTSNPN and CDR2 is SVGIG in the germline V gene (reference sequence). V lost 1 base and J 4 bases, leaving 13 bases between the germline ends. The CDR3 spells CAWSDRGKGTGELFF. CDR3 bases: TGTGCCTGGAGTGACCGAGGGAAGGGCACCGGGGAGCTGTTTTTT.

The chain recombines TRBV2 with TRBJ2-4; tentative D call: TRBD1 (6 bases). CDR1 and CDR2 from the germline V gene are SNHLY and FYNNEI. This CDR3 spans 14 amino acids. V lost 7 bases and J 8 bases, leaving 18 bases between the germline ends. The CDR3 here is CASNVEGGLYIQYF. For the CDR3, the DNA is TGTGCCAGCAACGTCGAAGGGGGTCTGTACATTCAGTACTTC.

The rearrangement joins TRBV7-2 to TRBJ2-7; D is perhaps TRBD2 (6 bases). The V gene lost 7 bases and the J gene lost 6 bases, with 10 bases spanning the gap. Looked up from germline, CDR1 is SGHTA and CDR2 is FQGNSA. The CDR3 totals 11 residues. CDR3 sequence: CASKGLAEQYF. CDR3 bases: TGTGCCAGCAAGGGACTGGCCGAGCAGTACTTC.

This chain joins TRBV7-9 and TRBJ2-2; 8 nucleotides agree with TRBD2. The germline V gene encodes CDR1 SEHNR and CDR2 FQNEAQ (reference sequence). The length of the CDR3 is 16 residues. J was trimmed by 1 base and V by 5 bases; bases with no gene match: 6. CDR3 region: CASSPGGGLNTGELFF. CDR3 in DNA: TGTGCCAGCAGCCCCGGGGGGGGTCTGAACACCGGGGAGCTGTTTTTT.